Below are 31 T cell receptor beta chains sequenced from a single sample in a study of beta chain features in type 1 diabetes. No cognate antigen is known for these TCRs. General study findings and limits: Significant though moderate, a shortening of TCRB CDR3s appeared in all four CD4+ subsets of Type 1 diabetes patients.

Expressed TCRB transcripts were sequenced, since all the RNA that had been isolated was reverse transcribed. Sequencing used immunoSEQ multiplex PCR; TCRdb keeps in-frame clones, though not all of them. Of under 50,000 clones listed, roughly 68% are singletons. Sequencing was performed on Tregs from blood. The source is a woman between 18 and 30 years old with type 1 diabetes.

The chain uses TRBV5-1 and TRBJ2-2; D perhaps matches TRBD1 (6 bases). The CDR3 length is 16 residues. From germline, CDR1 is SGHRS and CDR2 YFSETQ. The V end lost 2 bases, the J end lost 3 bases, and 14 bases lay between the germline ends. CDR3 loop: CASSFRGGRDTGELFF. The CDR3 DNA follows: TGCGCCAGCAGCTTTAGAGGGGGACGAGACACCGGGGAGCTGTTTTTT.

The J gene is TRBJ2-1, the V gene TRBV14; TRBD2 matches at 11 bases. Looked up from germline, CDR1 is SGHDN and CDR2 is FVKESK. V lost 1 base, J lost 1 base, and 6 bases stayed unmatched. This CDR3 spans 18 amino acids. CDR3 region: CASSQGGTSGDSYNEQFF. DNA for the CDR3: TGTGCCAGCAGCCAAGGGGGGACTAGCGGAGATTCCTACAATGAGCAGTTCTTC. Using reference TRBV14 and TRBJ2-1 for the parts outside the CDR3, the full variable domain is EAGVTQFPSHSVIEKGQTVTLRCDPISGHDNLYWYRRVMGKEIKFLLHFVKESKQDESGMPNNRFLAERTGGTYSTLKVQPAELEDSGVYFCASSQGGTSGDSYNEQFFGPGTRLTVL.

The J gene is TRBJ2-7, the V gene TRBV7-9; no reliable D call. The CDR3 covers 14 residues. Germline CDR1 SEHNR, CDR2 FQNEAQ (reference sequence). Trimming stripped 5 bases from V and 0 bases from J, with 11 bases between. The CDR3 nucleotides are TGTGCCAGCAGCCCCAAAGCCTACTCCTACGAGCAGTACTTC. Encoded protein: CASSPKAYSYEQYF. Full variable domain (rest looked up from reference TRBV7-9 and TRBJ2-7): DTGVSQNPRHKITKRGQNVTFRCDPISEHNRLYWYRQTLGQGPEFLTYFQNEAQLEKSRLLSDRFSAERPKGSFSTLEIQRTEQGDSAMYLCASSPKAYSYEQYFGPGTRLTVT.

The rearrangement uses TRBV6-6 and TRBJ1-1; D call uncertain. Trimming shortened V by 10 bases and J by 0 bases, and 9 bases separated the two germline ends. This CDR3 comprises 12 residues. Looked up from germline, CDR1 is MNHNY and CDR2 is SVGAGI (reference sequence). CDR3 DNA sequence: TGTGCCACCGCGTTAATGAACACTGAAGCTTTCTTT. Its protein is CATALMNTEAFF.

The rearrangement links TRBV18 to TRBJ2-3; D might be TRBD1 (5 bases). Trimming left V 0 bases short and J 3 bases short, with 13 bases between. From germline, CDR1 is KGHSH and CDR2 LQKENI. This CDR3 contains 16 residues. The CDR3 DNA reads TGTGCCAGCTCACCACCTATTGGGCAGGGTACAGATACGCAGTATTTT. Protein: CASSPPIGQGTDTQYF. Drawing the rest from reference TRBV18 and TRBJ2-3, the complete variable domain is NAGVMQNPRHLVRRRGQEARLRCSPMKGHSHVYWYRQLPEEGLKFMVYLQKENIIDESGMPKERFSAEFPKEGPSILRIQQVVRGDSAAYFCASSPPIGQGTDTQYFGPGTRLTVL.

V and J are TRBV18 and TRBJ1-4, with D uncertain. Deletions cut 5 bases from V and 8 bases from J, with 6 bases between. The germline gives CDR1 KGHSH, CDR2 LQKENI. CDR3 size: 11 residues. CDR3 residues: CASSSREKLFF. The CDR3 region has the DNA TGTGCCAGCTCATCGAGAGAAAAACTGTTTTTT.

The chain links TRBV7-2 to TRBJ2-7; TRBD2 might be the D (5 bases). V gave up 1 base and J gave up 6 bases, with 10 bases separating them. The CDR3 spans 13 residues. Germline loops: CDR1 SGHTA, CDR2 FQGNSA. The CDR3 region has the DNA TGTGCCAGCAGCTTAGGTAGGGAGCGCGAGCAGTACTTC. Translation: CASSLGREREQYF.

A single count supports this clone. The CDR3 here is CASSEALSSGGARRETQYF. CDR3 nucleotide sequence: TGTGCCAGCAGTGAAGCGTTGTCTAGCGGGGGGGCTAGGAGAGAGACCCAGTACTTC. This chain joins TRBV6-1 and TRBJ2-5, with 12 bases fitting TRBD2. The CDR3 is 19 amino acids. Germline V lookup: CDR1 MNHNS, CDR2 SASEGT. Trimming cost V 0 bases and J 4 bases; bases outside gene matches: 12.

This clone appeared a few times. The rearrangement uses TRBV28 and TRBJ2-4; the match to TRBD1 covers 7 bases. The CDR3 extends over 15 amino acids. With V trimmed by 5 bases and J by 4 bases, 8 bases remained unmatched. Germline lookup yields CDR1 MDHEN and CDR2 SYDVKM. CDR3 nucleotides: TGTGCCAGCAGTCCATACCGGGACAGAAAAAACATTCAGTACTTC. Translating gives CASSPYRDRKNIQYF. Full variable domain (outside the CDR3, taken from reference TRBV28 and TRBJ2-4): DVKVTQSSRYLVKRTGEKVFLECVQDMDHENMFWYRQDPGLGLRLIYFSYDVKMKEKGDIPEGYSVSREKKERFSLILESASTNQTSMYLCASSPYRDRKNIQYFGAGTRLSVL.

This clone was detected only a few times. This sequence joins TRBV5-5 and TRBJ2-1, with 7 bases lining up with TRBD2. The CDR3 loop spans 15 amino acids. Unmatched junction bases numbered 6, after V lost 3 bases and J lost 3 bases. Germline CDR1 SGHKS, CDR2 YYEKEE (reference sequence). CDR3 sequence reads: CASSYRLALYNEQFF. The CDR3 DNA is TGTGCCAGCAGCTACCGACTAGCCCTCTACAATGAGCAGTTCTTC.

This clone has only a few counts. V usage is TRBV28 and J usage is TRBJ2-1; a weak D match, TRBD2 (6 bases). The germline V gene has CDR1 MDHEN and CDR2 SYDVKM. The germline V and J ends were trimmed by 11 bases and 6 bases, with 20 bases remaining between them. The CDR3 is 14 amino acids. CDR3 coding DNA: TGTGCCCTAGAGCGGAGGGGCGCAGGCAATGAGCAGTTCTTC. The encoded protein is CALERRGAGNEQFF.

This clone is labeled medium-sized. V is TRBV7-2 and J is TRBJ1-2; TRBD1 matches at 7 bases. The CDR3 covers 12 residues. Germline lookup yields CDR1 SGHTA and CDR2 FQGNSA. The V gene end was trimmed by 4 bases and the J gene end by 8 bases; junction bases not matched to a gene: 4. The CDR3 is CASSYRGGGYTF. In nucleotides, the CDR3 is TGTGCCAGCAGCTACAGGGGTGGCGGCTACACCTTC.

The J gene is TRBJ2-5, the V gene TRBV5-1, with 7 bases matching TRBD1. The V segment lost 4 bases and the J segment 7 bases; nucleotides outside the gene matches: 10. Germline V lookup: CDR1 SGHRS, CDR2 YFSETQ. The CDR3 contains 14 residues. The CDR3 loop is CASSLGTDAGTQYF. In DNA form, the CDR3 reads TGCGCCAGCAGCCTCGGGACAGATGCCGGGACCCAGTACTTC. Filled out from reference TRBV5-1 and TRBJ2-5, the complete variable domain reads KAGVTQTPRYLIKTRGQQVTLSCSPISGHRSVSWYQQTPGQGLQFLFEYFSETQRNKGNFPGRFSGRQFSNSRSEMNVSTLELGDSALYLCASSLGTDAGTQYFGPGTRLLVL.

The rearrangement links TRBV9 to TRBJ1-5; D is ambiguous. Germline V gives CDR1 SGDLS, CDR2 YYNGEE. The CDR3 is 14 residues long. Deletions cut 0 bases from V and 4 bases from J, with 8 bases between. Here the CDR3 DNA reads TGTGCCAGCAGCGTAGGGGCAGTTAATCAGCCCCAGCATTTT. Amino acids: CASSVGAVNQPQHF.

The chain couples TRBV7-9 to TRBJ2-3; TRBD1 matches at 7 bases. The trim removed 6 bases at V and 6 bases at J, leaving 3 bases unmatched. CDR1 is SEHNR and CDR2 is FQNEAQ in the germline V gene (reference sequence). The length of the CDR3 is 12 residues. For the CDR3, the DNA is TGTGCCAGCAGAACCAGGGGGGATACGCAGTATTTT. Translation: CASRTRGDTQYF. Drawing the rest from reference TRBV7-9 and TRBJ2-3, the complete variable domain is DTGVSQNPRHKITKRGQNVTFRCDPISEHNRLYWYRQTLGQGPEFLTYFQNEAQLEKSRLLSDRFSAERPKGSFSTLEIQRTEQGDSAMYLCASRTRGDTQYFGPGTRLTVL.

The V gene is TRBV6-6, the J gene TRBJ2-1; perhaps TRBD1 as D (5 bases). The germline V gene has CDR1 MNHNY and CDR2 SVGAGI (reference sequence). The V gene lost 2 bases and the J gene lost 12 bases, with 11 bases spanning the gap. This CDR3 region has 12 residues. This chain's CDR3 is CASSYVGARQFF. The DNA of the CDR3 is TGTGCCAGCAGTTACGTTGGGGCTAGGCAGTTCTTC.

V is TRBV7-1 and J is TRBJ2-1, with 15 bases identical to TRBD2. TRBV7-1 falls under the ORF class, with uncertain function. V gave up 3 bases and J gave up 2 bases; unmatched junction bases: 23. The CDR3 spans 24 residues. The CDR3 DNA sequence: TGTGCCAGCAGCTCCCCGGGCGGGACTAGCGGGGGGCCTTACGCCTCTGGAACCTACAATGAGCAGTTCTTC. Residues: CASSSPGGTSGGPYASGTYNEQFF.

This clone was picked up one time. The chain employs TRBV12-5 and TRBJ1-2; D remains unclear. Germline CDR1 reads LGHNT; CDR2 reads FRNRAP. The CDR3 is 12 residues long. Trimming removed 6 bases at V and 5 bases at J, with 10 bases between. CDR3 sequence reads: CASGSGGYGYTF. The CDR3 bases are TGTGCTAGTGGCTCGGGAGGGTATGGCTACACCTTC.

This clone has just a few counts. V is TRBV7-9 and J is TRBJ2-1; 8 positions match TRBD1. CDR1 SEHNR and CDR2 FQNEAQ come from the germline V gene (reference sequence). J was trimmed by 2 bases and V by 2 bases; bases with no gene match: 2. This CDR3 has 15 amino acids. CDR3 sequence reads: CASSLQGAAYNEQFF. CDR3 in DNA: TGTGCCAGCAGCTTACAGGGGGCGGCCTACAATGAGCAGTTCTTC. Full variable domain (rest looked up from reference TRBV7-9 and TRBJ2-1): DTGVSQNPRHKITKRGQNVTFRCDPISEHNRLYWYRQTLGQGPEFLTYFQNEAQLEKSRLLSDRFSAERPKGSFSTLEIQRTEQGDSAMYLCASSLQGAAYNEQFFGPGTRLTVL.

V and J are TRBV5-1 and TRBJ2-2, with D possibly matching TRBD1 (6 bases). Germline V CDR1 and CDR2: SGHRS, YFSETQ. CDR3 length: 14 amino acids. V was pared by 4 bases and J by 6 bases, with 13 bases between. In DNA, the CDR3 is TGCGCCAGCAGCCGAGGACAGTGGTCCGGGGAGCTGTTTTTT. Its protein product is CASSRGQWSGELFF. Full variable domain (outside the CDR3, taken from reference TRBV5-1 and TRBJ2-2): KAGVTQTPRYLIKTRGQQVTLSCSPISGHRSVSWYQQTPGQGLQFLFEYFSETQRNKGNFPGRFSGRQFSNSRSEMNVSTLELGDSALYLCASSRGQWSGELFFGEGSRLTVL.

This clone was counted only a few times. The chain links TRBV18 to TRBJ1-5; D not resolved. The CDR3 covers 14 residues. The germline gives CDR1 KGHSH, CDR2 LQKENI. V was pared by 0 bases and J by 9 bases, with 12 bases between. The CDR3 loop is CASSPPNGSGPQHF. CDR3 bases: TGTGCCAGCTCACCACCGAACGGGAGCGGGCCCCAGCATTTT.

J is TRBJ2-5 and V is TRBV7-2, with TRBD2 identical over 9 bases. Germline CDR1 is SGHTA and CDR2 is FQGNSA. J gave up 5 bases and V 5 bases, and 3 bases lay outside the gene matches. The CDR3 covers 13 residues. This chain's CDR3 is CASSRGLAETQYF. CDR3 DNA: TGTGCCAGCAGCAGGGGACTAGCCGAGACCCAGTACTTC.

The CDR3, as DNA: TGTGCCAGCAGCTTTCCGGGGGGAGGGACCCAGTACTTC. It is translated as CASSFPGGGTQYF. V gene TRBV5-6 combines with J gene TRBJ2-5; 7 bases map to TRBD2. The junction had 5 bases not matched to a gene; V was cut back by 2 bases and J by 7 bases. The CDR3 totals 13 residues. Germline CDR1 and CDR2: SGHDT and YYEEEE.

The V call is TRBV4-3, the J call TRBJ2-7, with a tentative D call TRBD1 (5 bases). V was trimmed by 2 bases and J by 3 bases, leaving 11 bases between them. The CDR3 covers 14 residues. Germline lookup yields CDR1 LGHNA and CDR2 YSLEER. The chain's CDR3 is CASSQTRDGYEQYF. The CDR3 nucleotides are TGCGCCAGCAGCCAAACCAGGGATGGCTACGAGCAGTACTTC.

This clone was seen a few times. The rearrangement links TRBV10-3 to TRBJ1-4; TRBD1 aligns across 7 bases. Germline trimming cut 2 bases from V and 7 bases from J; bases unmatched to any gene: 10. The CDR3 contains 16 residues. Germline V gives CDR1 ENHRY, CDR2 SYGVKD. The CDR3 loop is CAISEPRQGSAEKLFF. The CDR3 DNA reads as TGTGCCATCAGTGAGCCGCGACAGGGATCGGCTGAAAAACTGTTTTTT.

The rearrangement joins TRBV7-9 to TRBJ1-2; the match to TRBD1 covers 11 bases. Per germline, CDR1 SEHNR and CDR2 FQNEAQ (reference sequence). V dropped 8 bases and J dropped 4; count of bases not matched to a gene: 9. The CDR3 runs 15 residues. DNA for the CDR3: TGTGCCAGCGGACGGACAGGGGGCCTTTCCTATGGCTACACCTTC. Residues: CASGRTGGLSYGYTF. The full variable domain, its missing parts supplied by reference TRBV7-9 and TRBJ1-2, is DTGVSQNPRHKITKRGQNVTFRCDPISEHNRLYWYRQTLGQGPEFLTYFQNEAQLEKSRLLSDRFSAERPKGSFSTLEIQRTEQGDSAMYLCASGRTGGLSYGYTFGSGTRLTVV.

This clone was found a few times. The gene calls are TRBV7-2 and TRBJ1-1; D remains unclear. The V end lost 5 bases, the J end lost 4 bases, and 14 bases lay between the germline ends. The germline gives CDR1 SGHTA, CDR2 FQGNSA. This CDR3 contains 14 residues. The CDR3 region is CASSGRGLSTEAFF. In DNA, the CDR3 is TGTGCCAGCAGCGGAAGAGGGCTATCCACTGAAGCTTTCTTT.

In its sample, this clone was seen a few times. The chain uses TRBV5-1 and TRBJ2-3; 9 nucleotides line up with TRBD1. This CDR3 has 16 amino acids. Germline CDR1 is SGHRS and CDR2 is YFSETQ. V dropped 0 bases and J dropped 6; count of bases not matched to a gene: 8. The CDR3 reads CASSLVPQGAEDTQYF. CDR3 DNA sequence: TGCGCCAGCAGCTTGGTCCCACAGGGGGCTGAGGATACGCAGTATTTT.

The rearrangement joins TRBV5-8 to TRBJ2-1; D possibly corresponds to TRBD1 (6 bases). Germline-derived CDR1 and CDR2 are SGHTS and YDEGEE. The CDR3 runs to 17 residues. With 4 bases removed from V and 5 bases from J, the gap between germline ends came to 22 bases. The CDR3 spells CASSPWGRRRVNNEQFF. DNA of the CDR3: TGTGCCAGCAGCCCCTGGGGGCGGAGAAGGGTAAACAATGAGCAGTTCTTC.

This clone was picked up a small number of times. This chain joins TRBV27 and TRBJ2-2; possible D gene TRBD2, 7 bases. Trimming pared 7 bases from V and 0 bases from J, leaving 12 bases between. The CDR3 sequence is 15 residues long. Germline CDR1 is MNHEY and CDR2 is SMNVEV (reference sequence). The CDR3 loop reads CASTKGGTNTGELFF. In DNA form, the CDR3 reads TGTGCCAGCACGAAGGGGGGGACGAACACCGGGGAGCTGTTTTTT.

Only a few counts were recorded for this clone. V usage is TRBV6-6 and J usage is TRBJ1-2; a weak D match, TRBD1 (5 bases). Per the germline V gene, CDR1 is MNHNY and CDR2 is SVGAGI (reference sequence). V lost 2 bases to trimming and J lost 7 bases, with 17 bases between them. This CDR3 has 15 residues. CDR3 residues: CASSYMAGGDPGYTF. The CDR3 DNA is TGTGCCAGCAGTTACATGGCGGGGGGTGATCCTGGCTACACCTTC.